This T cell receptor beta chain derives from a study of CD8 T cells in ankylosing spondylitis. Notes on the study in general: What seemed typical of ankylosing spondylitis blood was a TCR beta motif built from about 8 highly homologous variants.

One entry per CDR3 protein, called by TCRdb with MiXCR from the 5' RACE reads. The sample holds about 420,000 distinct CDR3 sequences, about a fifth seen once. Of note for this clonotype: Antigen: not known.

V gave up 1 base and J gave up 2 bases, with 6 bases separating them. This CDR3 is 13 amino acids long. The germline V gene encodes CDR1 MNHEY and CDR2 SMNVEV (reference sequence). The sequencing input was blood, either unsorted or a sorted T cell fraction (not recorded which). This TCR was recovered from a male donor with ankylosing spondylitis. The V gene is TRBV27, the J gene TRBJ2-7; no definite D call. The CDR3 DNA reads as TGTGCCAGCAGTTTATGGAGTACCTACGAGCAGTACTTC. Residues: CASSLWSTYEQYF.